This TCR beta chain was captured in a study of control samples from healthy donors and cancer patients. TCRdb's table, derived via immunoSEQ multiplex PCR, lists solely in-frame clones and lacks some. Counted here are 170,000 or so clones, roughly 94% occurring once; the ten biggest clones make up 8.5%. This clone was counted a single time. Germline CDR1 is LGHDT and CDR2 is YNNKEL (reference sequence). CDR3 length: 11 amino acids. The V end was cut by 6 bases, the J end by 4 bases, with 3 bases between. What was sequenced was blood. This receptor was identified in a woman aged 40-49 years in good health. The J gene is TRBJ2-2, the V gene TRBV3-1 (or the pseudogene TRBV3-2); D gene ambiguous. CDR3 sequence: CASSVTGELFF. The CDR3 DNA is TGTGCCAGCAGTGTCACCGGGGAGCTGTTTTTT.